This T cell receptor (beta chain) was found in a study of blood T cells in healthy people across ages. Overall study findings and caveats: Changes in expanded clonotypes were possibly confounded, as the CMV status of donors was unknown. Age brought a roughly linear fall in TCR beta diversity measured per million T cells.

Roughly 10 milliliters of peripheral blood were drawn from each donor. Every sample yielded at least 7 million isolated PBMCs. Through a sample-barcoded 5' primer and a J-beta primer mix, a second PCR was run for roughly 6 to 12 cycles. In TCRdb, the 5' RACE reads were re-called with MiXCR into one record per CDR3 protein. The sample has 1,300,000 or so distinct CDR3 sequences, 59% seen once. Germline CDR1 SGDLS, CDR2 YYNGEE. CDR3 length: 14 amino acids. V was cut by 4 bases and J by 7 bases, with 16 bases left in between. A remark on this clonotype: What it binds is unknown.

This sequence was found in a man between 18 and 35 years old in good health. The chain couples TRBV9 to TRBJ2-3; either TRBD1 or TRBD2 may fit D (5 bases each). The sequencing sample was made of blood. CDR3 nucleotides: TGTGCCAGCAGCCAGGGCTCCAGGGAGCATACGCAGTATTTT. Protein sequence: CASSQGSREHTQYF.